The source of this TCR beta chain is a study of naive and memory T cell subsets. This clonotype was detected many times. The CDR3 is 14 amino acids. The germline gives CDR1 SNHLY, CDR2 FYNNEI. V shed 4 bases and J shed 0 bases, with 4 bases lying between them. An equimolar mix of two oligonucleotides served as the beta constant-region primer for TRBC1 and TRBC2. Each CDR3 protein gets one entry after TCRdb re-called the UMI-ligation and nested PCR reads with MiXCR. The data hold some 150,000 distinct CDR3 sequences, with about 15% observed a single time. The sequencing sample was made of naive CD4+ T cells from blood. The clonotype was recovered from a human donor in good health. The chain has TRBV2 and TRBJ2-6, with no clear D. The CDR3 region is CASSGTSGANVLTF. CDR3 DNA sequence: TGTGCCAGCAGTGGGACCTCTGGGGCCAACGTCCTGACTTTC. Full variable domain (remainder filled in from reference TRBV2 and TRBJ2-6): EPEVTQTPSHQVTQMGQEVILRCVPISNHLYFYWYRQILGQKVEFLVSFYNNEISEKSEIFDDQFSVERPDGSNFTLKIRSTKLEDSAMYFCASSGTSGANVLTFGAGSRLTVL.